The clone carrying this T cell receptor beta chain was picked up many times. Its specificity is not known. The entry originates in a study of breast tumors, draining lymph nodes, adjacent tissues. Each CDR3 protein is one row after TCRdb ran MiXCR on the multiplex PCR reads. This sample has 12,000 to 15,000 distinct CDR3 sequences, with around 50% found just once. Germline V CDR1 and CDR2: MNHGY, SAAAGT. This CDR3 is 14 amino acids long. V lost 6 bases and J 2 bases, leaving 8 bases between the germline ends. General study findings and limits: Data only fit, rather than demonstrated, lymph node origin of most tumor T cells. Luminal-like breast cancer showed significantly higher tumor–nontumor repertoire similarity than basal-like. Compared with lymph nodes, tumors were less diverse; compared with nontumor tissue, more. Data fit most tumor T cells coming from lymph node, expanding in tumor.

The chain joins TRBV6-8 to TRBJ2-6; no firm D call. The clonotype originates from a female donor with breast cancer. Some clones in this sample may be carry-over from other donors' samples. The sequenced material came from tumor-adjacent breast tissue. The CDR3 reads CASRQFTGANVLTF. CDR3 coding DNA: TGTGCCAGCAGGCAATTTACTGGGGCCAACGTCCTGACTTTC.